The 22 T cell receptor beta chains listed next were all sequenced from one sample in a study of blood T cell repertoires in COVID-19. Clones were sequenced by immunoSEQ multiplex PCR, and TCRdb holds only the in-frame ones, with some missing. The sample contains around 80,000 clones, about four fifths of which appear only once. Sequenced sample: peripheral blood. Every receptor here comes from an elderly woman with active or convalescent COVID-19.

J is TRBJ1-2 and V is TRBV7-9, with 7 bases that match TRBD1. Losses at the gene ends were 1 base for V and 7 bases for J; bases not matched to a gene: 0. The CDR3 is made up of 12 amino acids. From germline, CDR1 is SEHNR and CDR2 FQNEAQ (reference sequence). The CDR3 loop is CASSLDRGGYTF. The CDR3 region has the DNA TGTGCCAGCAGCTTAGACAGGGGTGGCTACACCTTC.

The V gene is TRBV11-3, the J gene TRBJ2-1; D not resolved. The germline V and J ends were trimmed by 9 bases and 3 bases, with 12 bases remaining between them. This CDR3 is built from 13 residues. Germline CDR1 is SGHNT and CDR2 is YENEEA. The CDR3 coding sequence is TGTGCCAGACTACCTTTTTTCTACAATGAGCAGTTCTTC. This sequence encodes CARLPFFYNEQFF.

This chain connects TRBV5-6 to TRBJ2-7, with D possibly matching TRBD2 (6 bases). The CDR3 has 12 amino acids. The germline V gene encodes CDR1 SGHDT and CDR2 YYEEEE. Trimming removed 9 bases at V and 0 bases at J, with 10 bases between. CDR3 DNA: TGTGCCACGGGAGAGGGCTCCTACGAGCAGTACTTC. This gives the protein CATGEGSYEQYF.

The genes are TRBV7-2 and TRBJ1-6, with 7 bases that match TRBD1. In germline, CDR1 is SGHTA, CDR2 FQGNSA. CDR3 length equals 16 residues. The J segment lost 7 bases and the V segment lost 5 bases, leaving 11 bases of the junction unmatched. The CDR3 DNA is TGTGCCAGCAGCCTAGGAGGGGGACAGATAAATTCACCCCTCCACTTT. It encodes CASSLGGGQINSPLHF.

The V gene is TRBV7-8, the J gene TRBJ2-2; TRBD2 matches 8 bases. The length of the CDR3 is 15 residues. Unmatched junction bases numbered 11, after V lost 7 bases and J lost 7 bases. CDR1 is SGHVS and CDR2 is FQNEAQ in the germline V gene. The CDR3 coding sequence is TGTGCCAGCACCCCCGGGGGGGTGAGGATCGGGGAGCTGTTTTTT. This sequence encodes CASTPGGVRIGELFF.

The chain recombines TRBV2 with TRBJ1-6; possibly TRBD1 for D (6 bases). V lost 6 bases, J lost 0 bases, and 18 bases lay in between. The length of the CDR3 is 18 residues. CDR1 is SNHLY and CDR2 is FYNNEI in the germline V gene. The CDR3 DNA reads TGTGCCAGCAGCGATTCCCTTACAGGGAGCTCCTATAATTCACCCCTCCACTTT. It translates to CASSDSLTGSSYNSPLHF.

This chain uses TRBV18 with TRBJ1-2, with unresolved D. The V and J ends lost 6 bases and 3 bases respectively, with 20 bases between them. Per germline, CDR1 KGHSH and CDR2 LQKENI. The CDR3 has 16 residues. The CDR3 sequence is CASSPRVGEGHYGYTF. For the CDR3, the DNA is TGTGCCAGCTCCCCCCGCGTGGGCGAGGGTCACTATGGCTACACCTTC.

The rearrangement links TRBV23-1 to TRBJ1-1, with D perhaps TRBD1 (6 bases). TRBV23-1 is sorted into the ORF group, with uncertain function. The CDR3 spans 13 residues. V was cut by 10 bases and J by 4 bases, with 16 bases left in between. The CDR3 here is CAIIGGLGTEAFF. The CDR3 DNA is TGCGCCATCATCGGGGGGCTTGGCACTGAAGCTTTCTTT.

The chain employs TRBV6-6 and TRBJ2-1; perhaps TRBD2 as D (6 bases). V was shortened by 2 bases and J by 4 bases, with 9 bases between the two germline ends. The CDR3 sequence is 14 residues long. Germline assignment: CDR1 MNHNY and CDR2 SVGAGI (reference sequence). This chain's CDR3 is CASSYGDSYNEQFF. The CDR3 bases are TGTGCCAGCAGTTACGGGGACTCATACAATGAGCAGTTCTTC.

The rearrangement uses TRBV3-1 (or the pseudogene TRBV3-2) and TRBJ2-3, with TRBD1 identical over 7 bases. This CDR3 region has 14 residues. The V and J ends lost 4 bases and 4 bases, in that order; junction bases with no gene match: 5. Per germline, CDR1 LGHDT and CDR2 YNNKEL (reference sequence). The CDR3 is CASSRLTGPDTQYF. CDR3 coding DNA: TGTGCCAGCAGCCGTCTGACAGGGCCAGATACGCAGTATTTT.

The chain employs TRBV7-9 and TRBJ1-2; 8 bases agree with TRBD1. The CDR3 covers 15 residues. Germline V gives CDR1 SEHNR, CDR2 FQNEAQ (reference sequence). V lost 5 bases, J lost 5 bases, and 10 bases stayed unmatched. Here the CDR3 reads CASSQVQGAVYGYTF. Here the CDR3 DNA reads TGTGCCAGCAGCCAGGTCCAGGGGGCTGTATATGGCTACACCTTC.

The rearrangement links TRBV4-3 to TRBJ2-1; D is perhaps TRBD2 (5 bases). V lost 1 base to trimming and J lost 10 bases, with 11 bases between them. This CDR3 region has 13 residues. The germline V gene has CDR1 LGHNA and CDR2 YSLEER. The CDR3 sequence: CASSQVFGGEQFF. The CDR3 DNA reads TGCGCCAGCAGCCAAGTGTTTGGCGGGGAGCAGTTCTTC.

V gene TRBV19 combines with J gene TRBJ1-4; D gene ambiguous. CDR3 size: 15 residues. CDR1 and CDR2 (germline): LNHDA, SQIVND (reference sequence). The ends were cut back, 3 bases at V and 8 bases at J, with 16 bases in the middle. This chain's CDR3 is CASSMGTGGLEKLFF. Written as DNA, the CDR3 is TGTGCCAGTAGTATGGGAACGGGAGGCCTCGAAAAACTGTTTTTT.

The rearrangement links TRBV30 to TRBJ2-2; 7 bases are a match to TRBD1. From germline, CDR1 is GTSNPN and CDR2 SVGIG (reference sequence). The CDR3 is made up of 15 amino acids. The ends lost 4 bases at V and 4 bases at J; junction bases unmatched: 9. This chain's CDR3 is CAWTGRGRGTGELFF. Here the CDR3 DNA reads TGTGCCTGGACCGGTAGGGGGCGCGGCACCGGGGAGCTGTTTTTT.

The J gene is TRBJ2-1, the V gene TRBV30, with a tentative D call TRBD2 (5 bases). The germline V gene encodes CDR1 GTSNPN and CDR2 SVGIG (reference sequence). This CDR3 is built from 12 residues. Trimming shortened V by 2 bases and J by 8 bases, and 10 bases separated the two germline ends. The CDR3 is CAWSLAGDEQFF. CDR3 nucleotides: TGTGCCTGGAGTCTGGCCGGGGATGAGCAGTTCTTC.

This clone turned up a few times. The chain combines TRBV4-3 with TRBJ1-2, with 8 bases identical to TRBD1. The CDR3 spans 15 residues. The V and J ends lost 1 base and 2 bases, in that order; junction bases with no gene match: 3. In germline, CDR1 is LGHNA, CDR2 YSLEER. CDR3 region: CASSQVQGENYGYTF. As DNA, the CDR3 is TGCGCCAGCAGCCAAGTACAGGGGGAGAACTATGGCTACACCTTC.

The sample holds a few counts of this clone. The chain carries TRBV30 and TRBJ2-1; D is perhaps TRBD2 (7 bases). Trimming shortened V by 4 bases and J by 13 bases, and 14 bases separated the two germline ends. CDR1 is GTSNPN, CDR2 SVGIG, per germline (reference sequence). This CDR3 contains 11 residues. As DNA, the CDR3 is TGTGCCTGGAATTCCGGGGGGCCACAGTTCTTC. It is translated as CAWNSGGPQFF.

This clone appeared a few times. The chain uses TRBV5-5 and TRBJ1-6; D is undetermined. This CDR3 comprises 14 residues. Germline V gene sequence: CDR1 SGHKS, CDR2 YYEKEE (reference sequence). V was cut by 2 bases and J by 7 bases, with 10 bases left in between. The DNA for the CDR3 is TGTGCCAGCAGCTTCGCTCCGGTGAATTCACCCCTCCACTTT. Translation gives CASSFAPVNSPLHF. Using reference TRBV5-5 and TRBJ1-6 for the parts outside the CDR3, the full variable domain is DAGVTQSPTHLIKTRGQQVTLRCSPISGHKSVSWYQQVLGQGPQFIFQYYEKEERGRGNFPDRFSARQFPNYSSELNVNALLLGDSALYLCASSFAPVNSPLHFGNGTRLTVT.

The chain uses TRBV7-7 and TRBJ2-5; the match to TRBD2 covers 11 bases. Germline V gene data show CDR1 as SSHAT and CDR2 as FNYEAQ (reference sequence). This CDR3 has 13 amino acids. The CDR3 nucleotides read TGTGCTAGCGGGGGGGGCCCCCAAGAGACCCAGTACTTC. Translated, it gives CASGGGPQETQYF.

The chain joins TRBV5-6 to TRBJ1-1; D uncertain. Germline V gene lookup returns CDR1 SGHDT and CDR2 YYEEEE. Trimming left V 1 base short and J 8 bases short, with 15 bases between. The length of the CDR3 is 14 residues. CDR3 DNA sequence: TGTGCCAGCAGCTTGCTTCGTACGTACAGCGAAGCTTTCTTT. Translation: CASSLLRTYSEAFF.

A few counts support this clone. The genes are TRBV10-1 and TRBJ2-3; 8 positions match TRBD2. The CDR3 length is 14 residues. Unmatched junction bases numbered 10, after V lost 10 bases and J lost 4 bases. Per germline, CDR1 WNHNN and CDR2 SYGVQD (reference sequence). The CDR3 nucleotides read TGCGCCACAAGCTACGGGGGGGCCTCAGATACGCAGTATTTT. It translates to CATSYGGASDTQYF.

This chain joins TRBV30 and TRBJ1-1, with D unclear. This CDR3 spans 11 amino acids. CDR1 is GTSNPN, CDR2 SVGIG, per germline (reference sequence). The ends were cut back, 2 bases at V and 7 bases at J, with 8 bases in the middle. The chain's CDR3 is CAWSLFREAFF. In DNA, the CDR3 is TGTGCCTGGAGTCTCTTTCGTGAAGCTTTCTTT. The variable domain in full, completed from reference TRBV30 and TRBJ1-1, reads SQTIHQWPATLVQPVGSPLSLECTVEGTSNPNLYWYRQAAGRGLQLLFYSVGIGQISSEVPQNLSASRPQDRQFILSSKKLLLSDSGFYLCAWSLFREAFFGQGTRLTVV.